Here is one T cell receptor beta chain with its context. Its matching antigen is unknown. The same CDR3 can be traced to other DNA sequences in this sample. Method: immunoSEQ multiplex PCR; TCRdb's copy keeps in-frame clones and lacks some. The table has some 450,000 clones, less than 95% seen once. The sample belongs to a study of Ad26.COV2.S vaccination and SARS-CoV-2 variants. The overall study: COV1001, an Ad26.COV2.S trial, supplied this vaccine-arm donor. Participants got Ad26.COV2.S intramuscularly, once or twice 56 days apart. General observations from the study: It was reported that spike-specific CD8+ and CD4+ T cell responses were substantially broad after vaccination. The study found higher spike-specific TCR breadth in vaccine than placebo recipients.

The treatment was: roughly 19 received Ad26.COV2.S at low or high dose, single or two shots; 5 received placebo; per-sample allocation not given. Following the first vaccine or placebo injection, samples were taken on day 63. The CDR3 is 15 residues long. V dropped 4 bases and J dropped 0 bases, with 11 bases sitting between them. The germline V gene encodes CDR1 SGDLS and CDR2 YYNGEE. The chain employs TRBV9 and TRBJ1-3; D might be TRBD1 (5 bases). This specimen consisted of peripheral blood, obtained in a trial of Ad26.COV2.S vaccine versus placebo. The TCR comes from a person between 18 and 60 years old who received the Ad26.COV2.S COVID-19 vaccine or a placebo. CDR3 DNA: TGTGCCAGCAGCCCGGGGACGAGCTCTGGAAACACCATATATTTT. Encoded protein: CASSPGTSSGNTIYF.